This passage covers 32 T cell receptor beta chains from one sample sequenced in a study of cytomegalovirus exposure and HLA in healthy donors (dated by TCRdb to the late 2010s). The method was the immunoSEQ multiplex PCR assay. The multiplex PCR relied on a mix of 60 forward primers for TCR Vbeta segments and 13 reverse primers for TCR Jbeta segments. TCRdb provides this immuneACCESS table in a form limited to in-frame rearrangements. Some clones are lacking; in checked studies, under half of them reflect an unresolved V gene, and why the rest are absent is not known. Here the sample has about 130,000 clones; roughly 80% occur a single time. The ten largest clones add up to 3.5% to 4.5% of the sample. Sequences were obtained from PBMCs. These receptors were collected from a man aged 18 to 35 in good health and CMV-seropositive.

This clone was recorded once. The genes are TRBV27 and TRBJ1-5; 9 positions match TRBD1. CDR1 is MNHEY and CDR2 is SMNVEV in the germline V gene (reference sequence). This CDR3 region has 16 residues. V trimming: 5 bases; J trimming: 9 bases; junction bases outside the gene matches: 14. CDR3 residues: CASSPMGTGMNTPQHF. CDR3 in DNA: TGTGCCAGCAGTCCTATGGGGACAGGGATGAATACGCCCCAGCATTTT.

This sequence joins TRBV10-3 and TRBJ1-1, with TRBD1 as a possible D gene (6 bases). The CDR3 length is 14 residues. Germline lookup yields CDR1 ENHRY and CDR2 SYGVKD. V gave up 4 bases and J gave up 1 base, with 10 bases separating them. The CDR3 sequence is CAISGGQQNTEAFF. The CDR3 region has the DNA TGTGCCATCAGTGGGGGACAACAGAACACTGAAGCTTTCTTT.

The chain links TRBV6-5 to TRBJ1-2; weak D call: TRBD1 (6 bases). Germline V gives CDR1 MNHEY, CDR2 SVGAGI. Trimming removed 6 bases from V and 1 base from J, with 12 bases in between. The CDR3 is 14 amino acids. As DNA, the CDR3 is TGTGCCAGCAGAATAGGGGGGGGTAACTATGGCTACACCTTC. Its protein product is CASRIGGGNYGYTF.

The V and J genes are TRBV4-3 and TRBJ2-7, with D possibly matching TRBD1 (6 bases). Trimming took 4 bases from V and 6 from J, leaving 22 bases between them. This CDR3 has 16 amino acids. Germline V gene lookup returns CDR1 LGHNA and CDR2 YSLEER. The CDR3 sequence is CASSRDETTGHIEQYF. The CDR3 nucleotides are TGCGCCAGCAGCCGTGATGAGACGACAGGACACATCGAGCAGTACTTC.

A single count supports this clone. Other nucleotide sequences from this sample produce the same CDR3. V gene TRBV4-3 combines with J gene TRBJ2-5; 10 nucleotides line up with TRBD2. The J call may be faulty, since TRBJ2-7 better matches the DNA end. Germline lookup yields CDR1 LGHNA and CDR2 YSLEER. The CDR3 extends over 15 amino acids. CDR3 in amino acids: CASSQGTSGTYEQYF. CDR3 nucleotide sequence: TGCGCCAGCAGCCAAGGGACTAGCGGAACCTACGAGCAGTACTTC.

V and J are TRBV5-4 and TRBJ2-5; D remains ambiguous. This CDR3 has 13 residues. Trimming took off 0 bases at V and 1 base at J, with 4 bases between the two ends. The germline CDR1 and CDR2 sequences are SGHNT and YYREEE (reference sequence). In DNA, the CDR3 is TGTGCCAGCAGCTTGGACAGCCAAGAGACCCAGTACTTC. It specifies CASSLDSQETQYF.

In this sample, this clone turned up once. The rearrangement links TRBV2 to TRBJ1-1; D is possibly TRBD1 (5 bases). Trimming cost V 1 base and J 11 bases, with 14 bases left between them. This CDR3 is 13 amino acids long. CDR1 is SNHLY and CDR2 is FYNNEI in the germline V gene. CDR3: CASSEGTNWGAFF. The CDR3, as DNA: TGTGCCAGCAGTGAAGGGACAAATTGGGGTGCTTTCTTT.

The rearrangement links TRBV30 to TRBJ1-6; weak D call: TRBD1 (6 bases). CDR1 is GTSNPN, CDR2 SVGIG, per germline (reference sequence). The CDR3 loop spans 14 amino acids. V was pared by 2 bases and J by 7 bases, with 12 bases between. CDR3 protein: CAWSYPQGNSPLHF. In DNA form, the CDR3 reads TGTGCCTGGAGTTACCCCCAGGGGAATTCACCCCTCCACTTT. Supplemented by reference TRBV30 and TRBJ1-6, the full variable domain reads SQTIHQWPATLVQPVGSPLSLECTVEGTSNPNLYWYRQAAGRGLQLLFYSVGIGQISSEVPQNLSASRPQDRQFILSSKKLLLSDSGFYLCAWSYPQGNSPLHFGNGTRLTVT.

The chain couples TRBV4-3 to TRBJ1-6; 9 bases are a match to TRBD1. V gave up 2 bases and J gave up 10 bases; unmatched junction bases: 9. This CDR3 is 16 amino acids long. Per the germline V gene, CDR1 is LGHNA and CDR2 is YSLEER. The CDR3 loop is CASSQSPGQGASPLHF. For the CDR3, the DNA is TGCGCCAGCAGCCAATCTCCGGGACAGGGAGCGTCACCCCTCCACTTT.

The rearrangement joins TRBV15 to TRBJ2-1, with a weak D call TRBD2 (6 bases). The CDR3 sequence is 15 residues long. Germline CDR1 reads LNHNV; CDR2 reads YYDKDF (reference sequence). Trimming shortened V by 0 bases and J by 12 bases, and 18 bases separated the two germline ends. The CDR3 nucleotides are TGTGCCACCAGCAGAGATCATTCCGCGGGGAACACGCAGTTCTTC. It codes for CATSRDHSAGNTQFF.

V and J are TRBV2 and TRBJ2-5; TRBD2 aligns across 14 bases. Germline values: CDR1 SNHLY, CDR2 FYNNEI. The trim removed 6 bases at V and 8 bases at J, leaving 2 bases unmatched. CDR3 length equals 13 residues. CDR3 in DNA: TGTGCCAGCAGCGGACTAGCGGGGGGCACCCAGTACTTC. Amino acids: CASSGLAGGTQYF.

The chain joins TRBV19 to TRBJ2-5, with 10 bases that match TRBD1. The V and J ends lost 5 bases and 1 base, in that order; junction bases with no gene match: 7. Germline CDR1 is LNHDA and CDR2 is SQIVND (reference sequence). This CDR3 has 16 residues. The CDR3 bases are TGTGCCAGTAGTGTCCGGGACAGGGGCTTCCAAGAGACCCAGTACTTC. Translated: CASSVRDRGFQETQYF.

The CDR3 loop reads CASSWDRVNTEAFF. CDR3 in DNA: TGTGCCAGCAGTTGGGACAGGGTGAACACTGAAGCTTTCTTT. The rearrangement links TRBV6-1 to TRBJ1-1; 9 bases agree with TRBD1. The CDR3 covers 14 residues. After removal of 5 bases from V and 0 bases from J, the junction contained 1 base not matched to a gene. Germline V gene sequence: CDR1 MNHNS, CDR2 SASEGT.

V is TRBV9 and J is TRBJ2-7, with a weak D call TRBD1 (5 bases). The CDR3 is 14 amino acids. Germline CDR1 reads SGDLS; CDR2 reads YYNGEE. Between the trimmed V and J ends, which lost 3 bases and 7 bases, there was a span of 17 bases. The CDR3 DNA reads TGTGCCAGCAGCGACGAAGGGGTTTCGAGAGAGCAGTACTTC. As protein: CASSDEGVSREQYF.

This chain links TRBV7-2 with TRBJ1-4; 10 bases align to TRBD1. J was trimmed by 3 bases and V by 3 bases; bases with no gene match: 10. CDR3 length: 18 amino acids. The germline V gene encodes CDR1 SGHTA and CDR2 FQGNSA. The CDR3, as DNA: TGTGCCAGCAGCTTGTGGGAGCTAGGGACAGGGGCTAATGAAAAACTGTTTTTT. Encoded protein: CASSLWELGTGANEKLFF.

The rearrangement uses TRBV2 and TRBJ2-7; D uncertain. V gave up 4 bases and J gave up 2 bases, with 12 bases separating them. Per the germline V gene, CDR1 is SNHLY and CDR2 is FYNNEI. CDR3 length: 14 amino acids. The CDR3 nucleotides read TGTGCCAGCAGTGTCGGCCGTGAGGCCTACGAGCAGTACTTC. Protein: CASSVGREAYEQYF.

The gene calls are TRBV15 and TRBJ2-2; 10 positions agree with TRBD2. The CDR3 covers 16 residues. Unmatched junction bases numbered 0, after V lost 1 base and J lost 1 base. Germline lookup yields CDR1 LNHNV and CDR2 YYDKDF (reference sequence). This chain's CDR3 is CATSRGTSGNTGELFF. The CDR3 DNA follows: TGTGCCACCAGCAGAGGGACTAGCGGGAACACCGGGGAGCTGTTTTTT.

The chain couples TRBV5-5 to TRBJ2-3, with 7 bases that match TRBD1. Germline loops: CDR1 SGHKS, CDR2 YYEKEE (reference sequence). V was pared by 4 bases and J by 6 bases, with 8 bases of the junction left unmatched. The length of the CDR3 is 14 residues. CDR3 sequence (DNA): TGTGCCAGCAGCCAGCTGACAGGGACGGATACGCAGTATTTT. Translating it yields CASSQLTGTDTQYF.

This clone was counted between two and nine times. The rearrangement joins TRBV4-1 to TRBJ1-6; D not resolved. Between the trimmed V and J ends, which lost 0 bases and 2 bases, there was a span of 8 bases. Germline CDR1 is MGHRA and CDR2 is YSYEKL. The CDR3 is made up of 16 amino acids. The CDR3 region has the DNA TGCGCCAGCAGCCAAGAAACAGAAGCCTATAATTCACCCCTCCACTTT. As protein: CASSQETEAYNSPLHF.

V gene TRBV19 combines with J gene TRBJ1-5; D gene uncertain. The V gene's germline CDR1 is LNHDA and CDR2 SQIVND (reference sequence). Trimming cost V 2 bases and J 6 bases, with 11 bases left between them. The CDR3 is 14 amino acids. CDR3 nucleotides: TGTGCCAGTAGTATATACAGAGAAGGTCAGCCCCAGCATTTT. Residues: CASSIYREGQPQHF.

The chain is built from TRBV6-1 and TRBJ2-6; possible D gene TRBD1, 5 bases. Germline assignment: CDR1 MNHNS and CDR2 SASEGT. Trimming took off 3 bases at V and 1 base at J, with 10 bases between the two ends. The CDR3 has 16 residues. The CDR3 is CASSDRPGSGANVLTF. CDR3 DNA sequence: TGTGCCAGCAGTGATCGACCAGGGTCTGGGGCCAACGTCCTGACTTTC.

The rearrangement uses TRBV10-1 and TRBJ1-5, with 7 bases aligning to TRBD1. The CDR3 is 13 amino acids. V lost 6 bases and J lost 5; bases outside the gene matches: 4. CDR1 is WNHNN, CDR2 SYGVQD, per germline (reference sequence). CDR3 sequence reads: CASSRDRDQPQHF. The DNA for the CDR3 is TGCGCCAGCAGCCGGGACAGAGATCAGCCCCAGCATTTT.

CDR3: CASSPGQEYSPLHF. Written as DNA, the CDR3 is TGCGCCAGCAGCCCAGGACAGGAATATTCACCCCTCCACTTT. V is TRBV4-1 and J is TRBJ1-6; 7 bases map to TRBD1. The V gene's germline CDR1 is MGHRA and CDR2 YSYEKL. This CDR3 spans 14 amino acids. V dropped 4 bases and J dropped 8; count of bases not matched to a gene: 5.

This chain joins TRBV11-2 and TRBJ2-7, with 11 positions matching TRBD2. The germline gives CDR1 SGHAT, CDR2 FQNNGV. V dropped 4 bases and J dropped 1; count of bases not matched to a gene: 3. The CDR3 loop spans 15 amino acids. CDR3 sequence reads: CASSWGLAESYEQYF. CDR3 nucleotide sequence: TGTGCCAGCAGCTGGGGACTAGCGGAGTCCTACGAGCAGTACTTC.

The rearrangement links TRBV7-9 to TRBJ1-2; possible D gene TRBD1, 6 bases. The CDR3 extends over 15 amino acids. Germline V gene sequence: CDR1 SEHNR, CDR2 FQNEAQ (reference sequence). V lost 0 bases to trimming and J lost 4 bases, with 12 bases between them. CDR3 nucleotide sequence: TGTGCCAGCAGCTTAGCCGTCGGGGGGCTCTATGGCTACACCTTC. Translation gives CASSLAVGGLYGYTF.

This rearrangement joins TRBV13 to TRBJ1-1; no definite D call. The CDR3 is 11 residues long. V lost 6 bases and J 3 bases, leaving 5 bases between the germline ends. Germline-derived CDR1 and CDR2 are PRHDT and FYEKMQ (reference sequence). The CDR3 region has the DNA TGTGCCAGCAGTAGTTACACTGAAGCTTTCTTT. Protein: CASSSYTEAFF.

The chain combines TRBV18 with TRBJ2-1; D is ambiguous. Trimming cost V 3 bases and J 6 bases, with 12 bases left between them. Per germline, CDR1 KGHSH and CDR2 LQKENI. The CDR3 has 14 amino acids. The CDR3 sequence: CASSPIVSLNEQFF. The CDR3 DNA follows: TGTGCCAGCTCACCTATAGTCTCACTCAATGAGCAGTTCTTC.

The chain's CDR3 is CASSPDRRNTGELFF. The CDR3 DNA sequence: TGTGCCAGCTCACCCGACAGAAGGAACACCGGGGAGCTGTTTTTT. V and J are TRBV18 and TRBJ2-2; D possibly corresponds to TRBD1 (5 bases). The CDR3 sequence is 15 residues long. The V end lost 3 bases, the J end lost 1 base, and 9 bases lay between the germline ends. CDR1 KGHSH and CDR2 LQKENI come from the germline V gene.

This chain joins TRBV27 and TRBJ1-3; weak D call: TRBD1 (5 bases). The CDR3 consists of 15 residues. V was pared by 0 bases and J by 5 bases, with 11 bases between. In germline, CDR1 is MNHEY, CDR2 SMNVEV (reference sequence). The CDR3 DNA follows: TGTGCCAGCAGTTTATCGGGACTTCACAGAAACACCATATATTTT. Amino acid sequence: CASSLSGLHRNTIYF.

This chain connects TRBV5-4 to TRBJ2-7; the match to TRBD2 covers 7 bases. The V segment lost 0 bases and the J segment 2 bases; nucleotides outside the gene matches: 5. From germline, CDR1 is SGHNT and CDR2 YYREEE (reference sequence). The CDR3 is made up of 15 amino acids. CDR3 DNA: TGTGCCAGCAGCTTGGAGTCCAGCGGGGCCTACGAGCAGTACTTC. This translates into CASSLESSGAYEQYF.

The V and J genes are TRBV13 and TRBJ2-7, with D perhaps TRBD1 (5 bases). Per germline, CDR1 PRHDT and CDR2 FYEKMQ (reference sequence). The CDR3 consists of 14 residues. V lost 2 bases, J lost 1 base, and 9 bases lay in between. For the CDR3, the DNA is TGTGCCAGCAGCTTAATGCAGGGTTCCTACGAGCAGTACTTC. Translated: CASSLMQGSYEQYF.

The chain has TRBV5-1 and TRBJ1-2, with TRBD1 identical over 9 bases. There are 15 residues in the CDR3. CDR1 is SGHRS and CDR2 is YFSETQ in the germline V gene. Losses at the gene ends were 6 bases for V and 2 bases for J; bases not matched to a gene: 8. This CDR3 is CASTLTGGINYGYTF. CDR3 in DNA: TGCGCCAGCACCCTGACAGGGGGAATCAACTATGGCTACACCTTC.